This T cell receptor (beta chain) was obtained from a study of blood T cell repertoires in COVID-19. Background on the study: Samples taken during acute and convalescent COVID-19 were collected in the United States, Italy and Spain. PBMCs, B-cell-depleted T cells, or T cells provided the cDNA or gDNA that made up the material.

The germline V gene encodes CDR1 MGHRA and CDR2 YSYEKL. This CDR3 is 18 amino acids long. V gave up 4 bases and J gave up 3 bases; unmatched junction bases: 10. Per the original data handling: It was from reference gene primer amplification that nucleated cell counts were estimated. Assay: immunoSEQ multiplex PCR; the TCRdb copy retains only in-frame clones and omits some. V and J calls and clone size are those listed in that table; D and trimming were worked out from the DNA. The data show over 250,000 clones, with approximately 85% seen just once and more than 9.5% held by the top ten. The material sequenced was peripheral blood. The rearrangement uses TRBV4-1 and TRBJ1-4; 11 bases fit TRBD1. The source of this sequence is a woman aged 70-85 years with acute or convalescent COVID-19. The CDR3 DNA sequence: TGCGCCAGCAGCCTGGGGACAGGGGGACGTCTTGCTAATGAAAAACTGTTTTTT. It translates to CASSLGTGGRLANEKLFF.